There are many counts of the clone carrying this T cell receptor (beta chain). Its target is unknown. TCRdb re-derived calls from the RT-PCR reads in MiXCR, one entry per CDR3 protein. The sample carries more than 400,000 distinct CDR3 sequences, approximately 11% recorded once. This specimen belongs to a study of response to subunit inactivated influenza vaccine. Study-wide points: It was suggested by the authors that few new T cells are recruited by each seasonal influenza vaccination.

The CDR3 covers 17 residues. V lost 6 bases and J lost 7; bases outside the gene matches: 16. The J gene is TRBJ2-1, the V gene TRBV12-3 or TRBV12-4; 9 bases are a match to TRBD1. The sequences come from PBMCs from blood, collected roughly 6 weeks after vaccination. This clonotype was obtained from a man aged 45-60 years who received an inactivated influenza vaccine. The CDR3 sequence is CASRTTTPRTGVNEQFF. CDR3 nucleotide sequence: TGTGCCAGCAGAACTACTACACCGAGGACAGGGGTGAATGAGCAGTTCTTC.